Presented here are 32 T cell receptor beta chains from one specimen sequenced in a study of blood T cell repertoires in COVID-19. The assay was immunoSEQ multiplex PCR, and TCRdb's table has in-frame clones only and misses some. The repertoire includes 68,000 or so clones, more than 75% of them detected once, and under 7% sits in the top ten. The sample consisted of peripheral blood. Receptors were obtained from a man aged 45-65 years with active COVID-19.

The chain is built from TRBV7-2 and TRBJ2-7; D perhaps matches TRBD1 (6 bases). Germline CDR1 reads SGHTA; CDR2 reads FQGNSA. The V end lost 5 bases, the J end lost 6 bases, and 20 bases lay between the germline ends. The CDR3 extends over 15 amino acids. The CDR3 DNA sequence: TGTGCCAGCAGCCCCCAGCCAGGGGTATTAAGCGAGCAGTACTTC. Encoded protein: CASSPQPGVLSEQYF.

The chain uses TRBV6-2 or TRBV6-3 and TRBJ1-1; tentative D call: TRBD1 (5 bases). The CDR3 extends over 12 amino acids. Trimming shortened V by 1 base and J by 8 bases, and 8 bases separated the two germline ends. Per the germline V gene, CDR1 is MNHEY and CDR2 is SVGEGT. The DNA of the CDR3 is TGTGCCAGCAGTTACTGGGCAGGGGAAGCTTTCTTT. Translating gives CASSYWAGEAFF.

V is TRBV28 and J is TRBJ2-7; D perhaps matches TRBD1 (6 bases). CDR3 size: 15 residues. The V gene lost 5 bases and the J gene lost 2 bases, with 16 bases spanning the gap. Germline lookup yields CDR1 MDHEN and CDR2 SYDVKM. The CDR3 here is CASSPLIGGTYEQYF. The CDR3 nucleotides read TGTGCCAGCAGTCCCCTGATAGGGGGTACCTACGAGCAGTACTTC.

CDR3 coding DNA: TGTGCCAGCAGTTTAGGGGGGGGCACCGGGGAGCTGTTTTTT. Amino acid sequence: CASSLGGGTGELFF. V is TRBV27 and J is TRBJ2-2, with 7 bases matching TRBD2. V lost 2 bases and J lost 4; bases outside the gene matches: 1. This CDR3 is built from 14 residues. The V gene's germline CDR1 is MNHEY and CDR2 SMNVEV (reference sequence).

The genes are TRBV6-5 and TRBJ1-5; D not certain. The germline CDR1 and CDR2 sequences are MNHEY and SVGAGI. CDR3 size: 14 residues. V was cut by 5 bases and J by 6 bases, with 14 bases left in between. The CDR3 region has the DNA TGTGCCAGCAGTATGTCAGGTCCCCCTCAGCCCCAGCATTTT. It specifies CASSMSGPPQPQHF.

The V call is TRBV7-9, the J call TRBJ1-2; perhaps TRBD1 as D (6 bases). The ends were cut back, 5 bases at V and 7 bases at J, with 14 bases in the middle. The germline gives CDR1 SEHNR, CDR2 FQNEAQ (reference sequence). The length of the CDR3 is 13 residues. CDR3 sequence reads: CASSAFTGSGYTF. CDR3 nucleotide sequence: TGTGCCAGCAGCGCTTTTACAGGGTCTGGCTACACCTTC.

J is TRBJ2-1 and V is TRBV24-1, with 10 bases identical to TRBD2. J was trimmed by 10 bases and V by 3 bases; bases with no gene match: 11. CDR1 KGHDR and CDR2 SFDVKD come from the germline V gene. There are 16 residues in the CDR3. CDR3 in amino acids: CATSDPTSGVGREQFF. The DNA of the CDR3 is TGTGCCACCAGTGATCCTACTAGCGGGGTAGGCAGGGAGCAGTTCTTC.

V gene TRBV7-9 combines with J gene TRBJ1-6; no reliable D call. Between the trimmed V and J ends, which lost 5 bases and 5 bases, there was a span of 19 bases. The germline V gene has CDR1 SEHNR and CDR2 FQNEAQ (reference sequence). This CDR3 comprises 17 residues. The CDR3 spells CASSKGGPGGDNSPLHF. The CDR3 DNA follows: TGTGCCAGCAGCAAAGGCGGCCCCGGCGGGGATAATTCACCCCTCCACTTT.

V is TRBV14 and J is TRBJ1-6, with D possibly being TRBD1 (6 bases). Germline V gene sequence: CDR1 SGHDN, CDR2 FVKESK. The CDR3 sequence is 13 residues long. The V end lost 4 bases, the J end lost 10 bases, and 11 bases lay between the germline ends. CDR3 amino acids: CASSLRGGSPLHF. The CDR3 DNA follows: TGTGCCAGCAGCCTAAGGGGGGGGTCACCCCTCCACTTT.

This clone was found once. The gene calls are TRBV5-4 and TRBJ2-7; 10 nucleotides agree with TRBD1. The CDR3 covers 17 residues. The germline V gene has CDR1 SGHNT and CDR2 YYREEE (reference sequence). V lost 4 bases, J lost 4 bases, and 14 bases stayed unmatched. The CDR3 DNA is TGTGCCAGCAGCCCAACCCGATTCCCGGGACAGGGGTACGAGCAGTACTTC. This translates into CASSPTRFPGQGYEQYF.

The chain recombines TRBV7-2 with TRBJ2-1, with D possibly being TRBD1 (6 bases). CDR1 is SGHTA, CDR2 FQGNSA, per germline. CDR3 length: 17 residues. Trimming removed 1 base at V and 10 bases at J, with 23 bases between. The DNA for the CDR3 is TGTGCCAGCAGCTTAGTGTGGGGGCTAGGATCCCCCAACGAGCAGTTCTTC. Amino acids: CASSLVWGLGSPNEQFF. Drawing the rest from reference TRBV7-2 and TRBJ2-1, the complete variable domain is GAGVSQSPSNKVTEKGKDVELRCDPISGHTALYWYRQSLGQGLEFLIYFQGNSAPDKSGLPSDRFSAERTGGSVSTLTIQRTQQEDSAVYLCASSLVWGLGSPNEQFFGPGTRLTVL.

The CDR3 region has the DNA TGTGCCAGCAGCTCGGACAGGGCCCATCAGCCCCAGCATTTT. Amino acids: CASSSDRAHQPQHF. The chain employs TRBV7-9 and TRBJ1-5, with 8 bases fitting TRBD1. CDR3 length: 14 residues. J gave up 5 bases and V 4 bases, and 4 bases lay outside the gene matches. Germline CDR1 reads SEHNR; CDR2 reads FQNEAQ (reference sequence).

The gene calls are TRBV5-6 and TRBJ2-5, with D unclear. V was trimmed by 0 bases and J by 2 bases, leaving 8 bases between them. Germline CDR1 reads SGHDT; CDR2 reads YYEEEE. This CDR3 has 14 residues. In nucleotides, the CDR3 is TGTGCCAGCAGCTTGGACTTACCTCAAGAGACCCAGTACTTC. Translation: CASSLDLPQETQYF. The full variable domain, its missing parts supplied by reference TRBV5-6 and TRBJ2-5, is DAGVTQSPTHLIKTRGQQVTLRCSPKSGHDTVSWYQQALGQGPQFIFQYYEEEERQRGNFPDRFSGHQFPNYSSELNVNALLLGDSALYLCASSLDLPQETQYFGPGTRLLVL.

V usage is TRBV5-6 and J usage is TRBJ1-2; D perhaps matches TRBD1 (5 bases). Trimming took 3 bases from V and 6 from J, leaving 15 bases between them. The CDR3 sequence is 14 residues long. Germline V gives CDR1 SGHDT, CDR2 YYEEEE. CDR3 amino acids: CASSSGGSRNGYTF. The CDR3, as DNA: TGTGCCAGCAGCTCGGGGGGGTCTAGGAATGGCTACACCTTC.

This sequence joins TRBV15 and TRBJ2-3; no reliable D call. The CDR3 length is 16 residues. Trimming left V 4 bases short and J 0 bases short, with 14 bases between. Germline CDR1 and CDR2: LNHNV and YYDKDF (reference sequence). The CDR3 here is CATSKTYIDSTDTQYF. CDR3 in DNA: TGTGCCACCAGCAAGACATATATTGATAGCACAGATACGCAGTATTTT.

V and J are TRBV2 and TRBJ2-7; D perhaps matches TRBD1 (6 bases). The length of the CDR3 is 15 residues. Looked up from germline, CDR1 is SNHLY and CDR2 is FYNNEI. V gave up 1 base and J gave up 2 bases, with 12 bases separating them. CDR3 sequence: CASSEGGRGTYEQYF. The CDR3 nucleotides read TGTGCCAGCAGTGAAGGAGGCAGGGGTACCTACGAGCAGTACTTC.

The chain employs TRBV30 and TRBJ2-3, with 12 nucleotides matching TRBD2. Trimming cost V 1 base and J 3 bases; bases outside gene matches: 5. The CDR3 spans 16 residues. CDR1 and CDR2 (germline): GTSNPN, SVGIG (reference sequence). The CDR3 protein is CAWSGASGRGTDTQYF. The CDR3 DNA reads TGTGCCTGGAGTGGGGCTAGCGGGAGGGGGACAGATACGCAGTATTTT.

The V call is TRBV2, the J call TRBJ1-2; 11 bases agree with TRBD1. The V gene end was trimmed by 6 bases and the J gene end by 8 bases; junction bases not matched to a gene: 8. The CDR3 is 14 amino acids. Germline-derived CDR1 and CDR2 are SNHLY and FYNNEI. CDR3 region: CASSRDRGFYGYTF. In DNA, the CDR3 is TGTGCCAGCAGCCGGGACAGGGGGTTTTACGGCTACACCTTC.

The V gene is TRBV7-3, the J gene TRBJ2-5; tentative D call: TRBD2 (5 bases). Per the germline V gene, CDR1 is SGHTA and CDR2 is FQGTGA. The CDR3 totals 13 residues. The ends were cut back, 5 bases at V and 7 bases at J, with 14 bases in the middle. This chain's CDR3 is CASSPYPEGTQYF. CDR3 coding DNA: TGTGCCAGCAGCCCCTATCCCGAGGGGACCCAGTACTTC.

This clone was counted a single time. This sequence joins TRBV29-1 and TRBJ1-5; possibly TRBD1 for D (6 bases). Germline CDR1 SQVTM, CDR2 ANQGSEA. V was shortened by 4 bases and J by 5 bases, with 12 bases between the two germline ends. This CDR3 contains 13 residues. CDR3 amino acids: CSVATGPDQPQHF. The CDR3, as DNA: TGCAGCGTTGCTACAGGGCCCGATCAGCCCCAGCATTTT.

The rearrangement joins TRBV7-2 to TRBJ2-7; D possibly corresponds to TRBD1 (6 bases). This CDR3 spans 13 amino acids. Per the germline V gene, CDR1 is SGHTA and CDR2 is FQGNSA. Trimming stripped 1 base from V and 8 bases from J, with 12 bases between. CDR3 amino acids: CASSLDRQGKQYF. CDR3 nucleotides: TGTGCCAGCAGCTTAGACCGCCAGGGGAAGCAGTACTTC.

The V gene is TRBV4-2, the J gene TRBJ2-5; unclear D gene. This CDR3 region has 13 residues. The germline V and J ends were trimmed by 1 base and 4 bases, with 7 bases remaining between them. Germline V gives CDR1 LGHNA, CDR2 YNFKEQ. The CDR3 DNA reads TGTGCCAGCAGCCAAGGTTCGGGAGAGACCCAGTACTTC. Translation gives CASSQGSGETQYF.

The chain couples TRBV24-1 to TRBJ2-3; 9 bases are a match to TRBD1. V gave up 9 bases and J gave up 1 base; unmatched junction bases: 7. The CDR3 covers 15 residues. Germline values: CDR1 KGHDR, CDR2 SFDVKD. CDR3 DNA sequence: TGTGCCACCGCCCTGGACAGGGGAGGCACAGATACGCAGTATTTT. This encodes CATALDRGGTDTQYF.

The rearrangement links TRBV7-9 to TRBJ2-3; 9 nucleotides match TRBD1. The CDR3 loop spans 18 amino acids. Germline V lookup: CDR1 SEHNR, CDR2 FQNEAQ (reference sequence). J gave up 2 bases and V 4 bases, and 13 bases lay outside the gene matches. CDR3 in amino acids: CASSYLSRTGAVTDTQYF. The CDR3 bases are TGTGCCAGCAGCTACTTAAGCCGGACAGGGGCAGTCACAGATACGCAGTATTTT.

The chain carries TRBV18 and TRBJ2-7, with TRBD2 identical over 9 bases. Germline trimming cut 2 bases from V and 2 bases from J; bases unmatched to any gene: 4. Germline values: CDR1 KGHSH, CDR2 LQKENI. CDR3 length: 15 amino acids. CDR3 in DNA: TGTGCCAGCTCACCAGGCGGGGGGGTACCCTACGAGCAGTACTTC. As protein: CASSPGGGVPYEQYF.

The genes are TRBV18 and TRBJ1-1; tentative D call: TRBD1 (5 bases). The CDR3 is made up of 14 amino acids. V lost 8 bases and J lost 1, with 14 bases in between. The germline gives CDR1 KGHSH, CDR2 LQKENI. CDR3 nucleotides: TGTGCCAGCACACTCACAGGACCGAACACTGAAGCTTTCTTT. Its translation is CASTLTGPNTEAFF.

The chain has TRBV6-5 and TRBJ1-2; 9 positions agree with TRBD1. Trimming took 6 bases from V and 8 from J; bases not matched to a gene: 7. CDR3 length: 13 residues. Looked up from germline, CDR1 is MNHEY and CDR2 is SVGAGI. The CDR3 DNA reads TGTGCCAGCAGCCATACAGGGGGCATAGGCTACACCTTC. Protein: CASSHTGGIGYTF.

The CDR3 reads CASSFFGQGNTEAFF. CDR3 coding DNA: TGTGCCAGCAGCTTCTTTGGGCAGGGGAACACTGAAGCTTTCTTT. This chain joins TRBV7-9 and TRBJ1-1, with D perhaps TRBD1 (5 bases). The germline V and J ends were trimmed by 3 bases and 1 base, with 12 bases remaining between them. Germline values: CDR1 SEHNR, CDR2 FQNEAQ (reference sequence). The CDR3 totals 15 residues.

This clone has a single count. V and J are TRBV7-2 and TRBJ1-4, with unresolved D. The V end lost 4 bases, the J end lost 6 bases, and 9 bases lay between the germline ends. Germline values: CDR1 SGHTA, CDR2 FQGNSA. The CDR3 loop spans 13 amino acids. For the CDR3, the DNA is TGTGCCAGCAGCTCGCGGTCGGATGAAAAACTGTTTTTT. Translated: CASSSRSDEKLFF.

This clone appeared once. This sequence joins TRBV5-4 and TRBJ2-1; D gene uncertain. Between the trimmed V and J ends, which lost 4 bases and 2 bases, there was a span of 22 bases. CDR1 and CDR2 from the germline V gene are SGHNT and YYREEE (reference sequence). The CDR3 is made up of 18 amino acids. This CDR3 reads CASSPIHPVSVPYNEQFF. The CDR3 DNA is TGTGCCAGCAGCCCCATCCATCCTGTCAGCGTTCCCTACAATGAGCAGTTCTTC. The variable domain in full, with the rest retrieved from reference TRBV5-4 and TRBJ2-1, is ETGVTQSPTHLIKTRGQQVTLRCSSQSGHNTVSWYQQALGQGPQFIFQYYREEENGRGNFPPRFSGLQFPNYSSELNVNALELDDSALYLCASSPIHPVSVPYNEQFFGPGTRLTVL.

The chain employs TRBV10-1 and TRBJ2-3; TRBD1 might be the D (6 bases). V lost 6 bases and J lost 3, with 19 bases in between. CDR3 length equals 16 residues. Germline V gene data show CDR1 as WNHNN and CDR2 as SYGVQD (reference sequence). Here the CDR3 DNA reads TGCGCCAGCAGAGATCTGAGGGGGAGTATGACAGATACGCAGTATTTT. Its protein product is CASRDLRGSMTDTQYF.

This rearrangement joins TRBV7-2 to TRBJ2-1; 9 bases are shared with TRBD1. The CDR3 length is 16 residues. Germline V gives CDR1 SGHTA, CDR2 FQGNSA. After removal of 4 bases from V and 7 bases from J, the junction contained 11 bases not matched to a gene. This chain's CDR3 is CASSSQTTGGWNEQFF. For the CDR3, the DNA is TGTGCCAGCAGCTCACAGACCACAGGGGGCTGGAATGAGCAGTTCTTC.